These 25 T cell receptor beta chains share one sample of origin, sequenced in a study of T cells after yellow fever vaccination (dated by TCRdb to the late 2010s). Library preparation used 5' RACE. The sequencer was an Illumina HiSeq 2500. TCRdb applied fastp at Q25 and MiXCR to the public reads, then kept only in-frame beta chains. CDR3 protein duplicates are merged, each entry listing the most common genes and DNA. The sample table shows 200,000 to 300,000 distinct CDR3 sequences, and approximately 13% are seen once. The ten largest clones capture roughly 0.5% of the sample. Interpreted using the paper, the treatment or condition label stands for: live attenuated yellow fever vaccine strain. The starting material was CD4+ T cells sorted from PBMCs, obtained 45 days after the yellow fever booster vaccination. The receptors derive from a man aged 25 to 45 who received the YFV17D yellow fever vaccine.

Points on this clonotype: The junction differs from germline at one of its ends, possibly a read error. The chain is built from TRBV2 and TRBJ2-1; D may be TRBD2 (6 bases). Germline V lookup: CDR1 SNHLY, CDR2 FYNNEI. The length of the CDR3 is 15 residues. The CDR3, as DNA: TGTGCCAGCAGCTTGGGGCCTAGCGTCTACAATGGGCAGTTCTTC. This translates into CASSLGPSVYNGQFF. The complete variable domain, with remaining parts taken from reference TRBV2 and TRBJ2-1, reads EPEVTQTPSHQVTQMGQEVILRCVPISNHLYFYWYRQILGQKVEFLVSFYNNEISEKSEIFDDQFSVERPDGSNFTLKIRSTKLEDSAMYFCASSLGPSVYNGQFFGPGTRLTVL.

This sequence joins TRBV5-1 and TRBJ2-3; 8 bases agree with TRBD2. V was pared by 4 bases and J by 2 bases, with 6 bases of the junction left unmatched. This CDR3 comprises 15 residues. Germline CDR1 and CDR2: SGHRS and YFSETQ. The CDR3 DNA follows: TGCGCCAGCAGCGTAAGCGGGAGAGCCACAGATACGCAGTATTTT. Translated: CASSVSGRATDTQYF.

This clonotype was observed a handful of times. The gene calls are TRBV5-1 and TRBJ2-3; D is ambiguous. Germline lookup yields CDR1 SGHRS and CDR2 YFSETQ. Trimming left V 6 bases short and J 1 base short, with 9 bases between. The CDR3 spans 13 residues. The CDR3 DNA reads TGCGCCAGCACTTTCCCCGGCACAGATACGCAGTATTTT. This translates into CASTFPGTDTQYF.

This clonotype was counted a few times. This chain joins TRBV29-1 and TRBJ2-7; D is uncertain. Germline V CDR1 and CDR2: SQVTM, ANQGSEA. V was shortened by 4 bases and J by 1 base, with 8 bases between the two germline ends. The CDR3 is 12 amino acids. In DNA, the CDR3 is TGCAGCGTTGGAGAAAATTCCTACGAGCAGTACTTC. This codes for CSVGENSYEQYF.

The rearrangement links TRBV28 to TRBJ2-7; 8 bases match TRBD1. This CDR3 region has 15 residues. V lost 8 bases, J lost 0 bases, and 9 bases stayed unmatched. Germline lookup yields CDR1 MDHEN and CDR2 SYDVKM. The CDR3 loop is CASGGWTGLSYEQYF. For the CDR3, the DNA is TGTGCCAGCGGGGGTTGGACAGGGCTCTCCTACGAGCAGTACTTC.

This clonotype was counted at least ten times. The chain combines TRBV5-5 with TRBJ2-7, with TRBD2 as a possible D gene (6 bases). The V gene lost 1 base and the J gene lost 2 bases, with 13 bases spanning the gap. Germline CDR1 and CDR2: SGHKS and YYEKEE (reference sequence). This CDR3 region has 15 residues. The DNA of the CDR3 is TGTGCCAGCAGCTTGTTGGCCGGAGGGCCCTACGAGCAGTACTTC. This codes for CASSLLAGGPYEQYF. Combining the CDR3 with reference TRBV5-5 and TRBJ2-7 gives the whole variable domain DAGVTQSPTHLIKTRGQQVTLRCSPISGHKSVSWYQQVLGQGPQFIFQYYEKEERGRGNFPDRFSARQFPNYSSELNVNALLLGDSALYLCASSLLAGGPYEQYFGPGTRLTVT.

This clonotype showed up just a few times. This rearrangement joins TRBV6-2 or TRBV6-3 to TRBJ1-2, with unresolved D. The CDR3 is 10 residues long. Germline V gene sequence: CDR1 MNHEY, CDR2 SVGEGT. Trimming pared 8 bases from V and 3 bases from J, leaving 4 bases between. CDR3 DNA: TGTGCCAGCGGGGACTATGGCTACACCTTC. Translating it yields CASGDYGYTF.

The chain recombines TRBV5-1 with TRBJ2-7; 7 nucleotides agree with TRBD2. This CDR3 comprises 14 residues. The trim removed 5 bases at V and 6 bases at J, leaving 11 bases unmatched. Germline values: CDR1 SGHRS, CDR2 YFSETQ. Written as DNA, the CDR3 is TGCGCCAGCAGAGGGGAGGGACTAAATCGCGAGCAGTACTTC. Amino acids: CASRGEGLNREQYF.

This rearrangement joins TRBV12-3 or TRBV12-4 to TRBJ2-2, with 12 bases matching TRBD2. Trimming took 7 bases from V and 7 from J; bases not matched to a gene: 10. The CDR3 has 16 amino acids. The CDR3 loop is CASTLGLAGNLGELFF. As DNA, the CDR3 is TGTGCCAGCACCCTCGGACTAGCGGGAAACCTCGGGGAGCTGTTTTTT.

The chain has TRBV24-1 and TRBJ2-1; 10 bases fit TRBD2. Germline-derived CDR1 and CDR2 are KGHDR and SFDVKD. V lost 0 bases to trimming and J lost 10 bases; unmatched junction nucleotides: 8. The CDR3 contains 16 residues. This CDR3 is CATSDLSPAGGAEQFF. In nucleotides, the CDR3 is TGTGCCACCAGTGATTTGTCTCCAGCGGGGGGGGCGGAGCAGTTCTTC.

The sample holds a few counts of this clonotype. This rearrangement joins TRBV20-1 to TRBJ2-5; tentative D call: TRBD2 (6 bases). V gave up 3 bases and J gave up 5 bases, with 10 bases separating them. The CDR3 covers 12 residues. The germline gives CDR1 DFQATT, CDR2 SNEGSKA (reference sequence). CDR3: CSASPAGETQYF. The CDR3 bases are TGCAGTGCTAGCCCCGCGGGGGAGACCCAGTACTTC.

This clonotype was recorded a few times. This chain connects TRBV18 to TRBJ2-7; D is unclear. The CDR3 consists of 12 residues. Between the trimmed V and J ends, which lost 1 base and 1 base, there was a span of 2 bases. The germline V gene has CDR1 KGHSH and CDR2 LQKENI. CDR3 sequence (DNA): TGTGCCAGCTCACCACAGTCCTACGAGCAGTACTTC. Translated: CASSPQSYEQYF.

This clonotype came up a few times. The chain uses TRBV27 and TRBJ2-3, with TRBD1 matching over 7 bases. This CDR3 spans 17 amino acids. Trimming removed 5 bases from V and 2 bases from J; junction bases left unmatched: 13. Germline V gene lookup returns CDR1 MNHEY and CDR2 SMNVEV (reference sequence). The CDR3 protein is CASSPITGDRVTDTQYF. The DNA for the CDR3 is TGTGCCAGCAGTCCAATCACAGGGGATCGGGTCACAGATACGCAGTATTTT.

This clonotype was seen only a few times. The chain has TRBV24-1 and TRBJ1-6; D is uncertain. The length of the CDR3 is 13 residues. Germline V gene lookup returns CDR1 KGHDR and CDR2 SFDVKD. Trimming took 10 bases from V and 8 from J, leaving 14 bases between them. For the CDR3, the DNA is TGTGCCACGACCGGGGTAATGGATTCACCCCTCCACTTT. This translates into CATTGVMDSPLHF.

There are many counts of this clonotype. The chain carries TRBV7-2 and TRBJ2-1, with 11 bases matching TRBD2. The CDR3 runs 15 residues. Germline V CDR1 and CDR2: SGHTA, FQGNSA. V dropped 6 bases and J dropped 4; count of bases not matched to a gene: 5. CDR3 bases: TGTGCCAGCAGTTGGGGACTAGCGGAGTACAATGAGCAGTTCTTC. It codes for CASSWGLAEYNEQFF. The full variable domain, rest sourced from reference TRBV7-2 and TRBJ2-1, is GAGVSQSPSNKVTEKGKDVELRCDPISGHTALYWYRQSLGQGLEFLIYFQGNSAPDKSGLPSDRFSAERTGGSVSTLTIQRTQQEDSAVYLCASSWGLAEYNEQFFGPGTRLTVL.

This chain links TRBV5-6 with TRBJ1-1; TRBD1 matches at 7 bases. The CDR3 contains 15 residues. Germline V gives CDR1 SGHDT, CDR2 YYEEEE. J lost 1 base, V lost 2 bases, and 5 bases had no gene match. In DNA, the CDR3 is TGTGCCAGCAGCTTACGGACAGGAGGGAACACTGAAGCTTTCTTT. Translation gives CASSLRTGGNTEAFF.

This clonotype was detected only a few times. The rearrangement uses TRBV20-1 and TRBJ2-5, with 10 bases matching TRBD2. This CDR3 has 13 amino acids. Germline V gene data show CDR1 as DFQATT and CDR2 as SNEGSKA (reference sequence). Trimming at V came to 3 bases and at J to 4 bases, leaving 2 bases not matched to a gene. In DNA form, the CDR3 reads TGCAGTGCTAGTCCTAGCGGGAGAGAGACCCAGTACTTC. Amino acid sequence: CSASPSGRETQYF.

The chain is built from TRBV12-3 or TRBV12-4 and TRBJ1-1, with D tentatively TRBD1 (5 bases). The CDR3 runs to 12 residues. Trimming took 7 bases from V and 7 from J, leaving 13 bases between them. The CDR3 spells CASTMGPGEAFF. The CDR3 DNA is TGTGCCAGCACAATGGGGCCCGGTGAAGCTTTCTTT.

There are a few counts of this clonotype. The gene calls are TRBV18 and TRBJ2-2, with TRBD2 identical over 10 bases. This CDR3 spans 18 amino acids. Germline CDR1 reads KGHSH; CDR2 reads LQKENI. J was trimmed by 6 bases and V by 2 bases; bases with no gene match: 12. CDR3 sequence: CASSPNIGLAVTSGELFF. DNA of the CDR3: TGTGCCAGCTCACCAAACATAGGACTAGCGGTCACCTCCGGGGAGCTGTTTTTT.

This clonotype was observed at least ten times. The J gene is TRBJ2-5, the V gene TRBV5-1; 7 bases line up with TRBD2. The trim removed 1 base at V and 2 bases at J, leaving 2 bases unmatched. The germline V gene encodes CDR1 SGHRS and CDR2 YFSETQ. This CDR3 spans 14 amino acids. As DNA, the CDR3 is TGCGCCAGCAGCTTGATGCGGGAGCAAGAGACCCAGTACTTC. This encodes CASSLMREQETQYF.

This clonotype was detected ten times or more. The rearrangement links TRBV7-2 to TRBJ2-1; D unresolved. V shed 1 base and J shed 5 bases, with 3 bases lying between them. The CDR3 covers 12 residues. Germline CDR1 and CDR2: SGHTA and FQGNSA. The CDR3 sequence is CASSLVNNEQFF. The CDR3, as DNA: TGTGCCAGCAGCTTAGTGAACAATGAGCAGTTCTTC.

The rearrangement links TRBV4-3 to TRBJ2-7; either TRBD1 or TRBD2 may fit D (5 bases each). V lost 0 bases to trimming and J lost 1 base, with 10 bases between them. The CDR3 totals 15 residues. Germline lookup yields CDR1 LGHNA and CDR2 YSLEER. The CDR3 DNA sequence: TGCGCCAGCAGCCAAGATTACTGGGGGTCCTACGAGCAGTACTTC. It is translated as CASSQDYWGSYEQYF.

This clonotype has only a few counts. The chain is built from TRBV3-1 and TRBJ2-7, with TRBD2 identical over 14 bases. This CDR3 is 20 amino acids long. With V trimmed by 2 bases and J by 5 bases, 17 bases remained unmatched. Germline V gene sequence: CDR1 LGHDT, CDR2 YNNKEL (reference sequence). The CDR3 nucleotides read TGTGCCAGCAGCCAACGGGGGGGCCGGACTAGCGGGAGGCTGAGGGACGAGCAGTACTTC. Its protein is CASSQRGGRTSGRLRDEQYF.

Only a few counts were recorded for this clonotype. The chain links TRBV6-2 or TRBV6-3 to TRBJ2-1, with 8 bases identical to TRBD2. Germline lookup yields CDR1 MNHEY and CDR2 SVGEGT. This CDR3 is 17 amino acids long. Trimming at V came to 4 bases and at J to 4 bases, leaving 12 bases not matched to a gene. The CDR3 DNA reads as TGTGCCAGCAGTTCCTCACCGGGACGGGAGGGGTACAATGAGCAGTTCTTC. Its translation is CASSSSPGREGYNEQFF.

In its sample, this clonotype was seen a few times. The rearrangement links TRBV20-1 to TRBJ2-7, with D possibly being TRBD2 (5 bases). Trimming cost V 6 bases and J 4 bases, with 16 bases left between them. Per germline, CDR1 DFQATT and CDR2 SNEGSKA (reference sequence). The CDR3 consists of 13 residues. The CDR3 protein is CSAPPRSGYEQYF. The CDR3 DNA follows: TGCAGTGCCCCGCCTAGATCGGGGTACGAGCAGTACTTC.